This TCR beta chain was found in a study of T-cell reconstitution after alpha-beta-depleted transplantation in children. General observations from the study: Surviving recipient T cells and thymic progenitors produced the high day-60 TCRbeta diversity seen in some patients. T-cell counts and diversity at one year following transplant were attributed mainly to newly produced T cells. Several hundred expanded graft clones reportedly were the source of alpha-beta T cells about two months after transplant.

Library preparation (for TCRbeta) was performed with unique molecular identifiers. TCRdb analysed the PCR reads with MiXCR anew, one entry per CDR3 protein. The table has about 1,000,000 distinct CDR3 sequences, about 29% seen once; the top ten hold more than 25%. This CDR3 has 13 amino acids. Germline CDR1 reads MNHEY; CDR2 reads SVGAGI. On this clonotype: Its antigen is unidentified. The junction departs from germline at one end; a sequencing error may be responsible.

Sequenced material: PBMCs, mostly from graft donor cells, taken 360 days after TCRalphabeta/CD19-depleted stem cell transplant. This chain connects TRBV6-5 to TRBJ1-1; no definite D call. The TCR sequence derives from a boy under two years old who had a stem cell transplant for SCID, so the T cells may come from the graft donor. CDR3 coding DNA: TGTGCCAGCAGATACCCAACTACCACTCAAGCTTTCTTT. This gives the protein CASRYPTTTQAFF.